The T cell receptor (beta chain) described here comes from a study of cytomegalovirus exposure and HLA in healthy donors. Notes on the study in general: Earlier results showed most TCR beta V segments being productive about 87% or about 30% of the time. An assumption of roughly uniform sequencing depth across donors underlay the presence/absence analyses.

The ends were cut back, 3 bases at V and 0 bases at J, with 8 bases in the middle. The germline V gene has CDR1 MNHEY and CDR2 SMNVEV (reference sequence). This CDR3 contains 14 residues. The PCR contained 60 Vbeta and 13 Jbeta primers. Some clones are missing from TCRdb's copy, which holds only in-frame ones; the method was immunoSEQ multiplex PCR. The sample includes 130,000 or so clones, approximately 91% of them seen just once. For this clone: Its matching antigen is unknown.

Healthy bone marrow donors made up the cohort. This sequence was found in a woman aged 40-49 years in good health and CMV-seronegative. What was sequenced was PBMCs. The rearrangement links TRBV27 to TRBJ2-5, with D perhaps TRBD1 (5 bases). The CDR3 is CASSFRQYQETQYF. The CDR3 DNA reads TGTGCCAGCAGTTTCCGACAGTACCAAGAGACCCAGTACTTC.